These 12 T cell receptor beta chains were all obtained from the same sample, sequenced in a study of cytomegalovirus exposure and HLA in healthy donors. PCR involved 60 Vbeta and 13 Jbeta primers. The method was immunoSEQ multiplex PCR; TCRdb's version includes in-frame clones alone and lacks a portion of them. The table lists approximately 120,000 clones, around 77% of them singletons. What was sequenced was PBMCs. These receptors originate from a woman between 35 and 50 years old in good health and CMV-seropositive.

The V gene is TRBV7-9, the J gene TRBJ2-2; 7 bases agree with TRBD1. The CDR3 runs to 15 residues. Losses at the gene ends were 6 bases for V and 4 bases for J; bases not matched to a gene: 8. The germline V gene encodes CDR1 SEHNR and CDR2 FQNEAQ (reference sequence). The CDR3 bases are TGTGCCAGCAGTCATAGGACAGGAGTCACCGGGGAGCTGTTTTTT. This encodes CASSHRTGVTGELFF.

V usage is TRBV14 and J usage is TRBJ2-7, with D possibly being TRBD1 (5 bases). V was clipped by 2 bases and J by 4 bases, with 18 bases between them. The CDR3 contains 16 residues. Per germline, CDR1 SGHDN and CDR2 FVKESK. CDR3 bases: TGTGCCAGCAGCCAAAGGGGAAAGGGCTCCTATTACGAGCAGTACTTC. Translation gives CASSQRGKGSYYEQYF.

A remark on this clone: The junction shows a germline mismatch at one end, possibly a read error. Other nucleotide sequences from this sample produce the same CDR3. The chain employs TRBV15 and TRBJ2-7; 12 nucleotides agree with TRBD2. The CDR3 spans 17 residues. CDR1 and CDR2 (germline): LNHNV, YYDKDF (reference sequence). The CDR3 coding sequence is TGTGCCACCAGTAGAGATCTGGCTAGCGGGAGGGGCGGCGAGCAGTACTTC. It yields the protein CATSRDLASGRGGEQYF.

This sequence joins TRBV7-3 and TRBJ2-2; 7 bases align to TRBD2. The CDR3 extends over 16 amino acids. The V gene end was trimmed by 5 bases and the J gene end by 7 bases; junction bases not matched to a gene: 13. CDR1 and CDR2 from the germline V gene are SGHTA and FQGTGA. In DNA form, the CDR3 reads TGTGCCAGCAGCCCCTCGGGCGGGAGAGTGGGCGGGGAGCTGTTTTTT. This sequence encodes CASSPSGGRVGGELFF.

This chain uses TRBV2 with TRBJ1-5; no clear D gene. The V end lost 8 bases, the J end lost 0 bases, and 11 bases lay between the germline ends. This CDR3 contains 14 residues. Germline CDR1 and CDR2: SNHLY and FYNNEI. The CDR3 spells CASATGNSNQPQHF. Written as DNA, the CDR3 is TGTGCCAGCGCTACGGGAAATAGCAATCAGCCCCAGCATTTT.

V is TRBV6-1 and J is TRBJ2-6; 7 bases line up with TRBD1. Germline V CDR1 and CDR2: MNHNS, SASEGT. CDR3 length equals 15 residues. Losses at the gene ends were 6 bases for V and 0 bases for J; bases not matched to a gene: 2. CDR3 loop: CASRQGNSGANVLTF. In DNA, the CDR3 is TGTGCCAGCAGACAGGGGAACTCTGGGGCCAACGTCCTGACTTTC.

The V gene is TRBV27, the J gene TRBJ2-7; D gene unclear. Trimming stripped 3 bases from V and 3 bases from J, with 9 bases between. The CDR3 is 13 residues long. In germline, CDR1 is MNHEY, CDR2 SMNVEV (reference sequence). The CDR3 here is CASSLGRFYEQYF. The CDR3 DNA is TGTGCCAGCAGTTTGGGCAGGTTCTACGAGCAGTACTTC.

The CDR3 DNA sequence: TGTGCCAGCAGCGTAGGTACCAGGAACTATGGCTACACCTTC. Residues: CASSVGTRNYGYTF. V is TRBV9 and J is TRBJ1-2; D call uncertain. CDR1 and CDR2 (germline): SGDLS, YYNGEE. The CDR3 is made up of 14 amino acids. V dropped 0 bases and J dropped 2 bases, with 8 bases sitting between them.

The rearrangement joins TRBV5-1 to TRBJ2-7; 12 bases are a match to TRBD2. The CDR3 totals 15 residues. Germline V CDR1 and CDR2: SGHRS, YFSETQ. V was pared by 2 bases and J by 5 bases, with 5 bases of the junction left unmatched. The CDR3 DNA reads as TGCGCCAGCAGCTTTTCTAGCGGGAGGGCTAACGAGCAGTACTTC. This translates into CASSFSSGRANEQYF.

The CDR3 nucleotides read TGTGCCAGCAGCTCAACCAGGGCCAATGAGCAGTTCTTC. Translation gives CASSSTRANEQFF. This sequence joins TRBV5-4 and TRBJ2-1; D may be TRBD1 (5 bases). Trimming took 3 bases from V and 6 from J, leaving 10 bases between them. The germline gives CDR1 SGHNT, CDR2 YYREEE (reference sequence). The length of the CDR3 is 13 residues.

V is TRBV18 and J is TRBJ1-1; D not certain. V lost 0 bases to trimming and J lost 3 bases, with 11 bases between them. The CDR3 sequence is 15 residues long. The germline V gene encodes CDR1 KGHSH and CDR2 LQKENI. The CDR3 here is CASSPPKTQDTEAFF. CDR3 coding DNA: TGTGCCAGCTCACCACCGAAGACCCAGGACACTGAAGCTTTCTTT. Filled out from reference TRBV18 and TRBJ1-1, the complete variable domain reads NAGVMQNPRHLVRRRGQEARLRCSPMKGHSHVYWYRQLPEEGLKFMVYLQKENIIDESGMPKERFSAEFPKEGPSILRIQQVVRGDSAAYFCASSPPKTQDTEAFFGQGTRLTVV.

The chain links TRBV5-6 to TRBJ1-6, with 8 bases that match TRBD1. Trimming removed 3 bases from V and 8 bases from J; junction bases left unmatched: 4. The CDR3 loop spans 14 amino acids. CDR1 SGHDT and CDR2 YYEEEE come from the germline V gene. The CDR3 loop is CASSWTGRDSPLHF. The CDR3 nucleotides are TGTGCCAGCAGCTGGACAGGGAGGGATTCACCCCTCCACTTT.